Shown below are 3 T cell receptor beta chains from a single sample sequenced in a study of molecular identifiers for immune sequencing clone quantification. One entry per CDR3 protein results from TCRdb running MiXCR on the PCR reads. The profile covers a few hundred thousand distinct CDR3 sequences, with about a fifth appearing a single time and more than 0.8% taken by the ten largest. Sequencing input: naive CD8+ T cells from blood, with Jurkat cell RNA spiked in. Subset in this sample: FACS-sorted CD8+CD4-CCR7+CD45RA+ naive T cells. The receptors here all came from a human donor in good health. Some libraries in this study had Jurkat cell RNA spiked in.

This clonotype was observed at least ten times. The chain is built from TRBV29-1 and TRBJ2-3, with 8 nucleotides matching TRBD1. CDR1 and CDR2 from the germline V gene are SQVTM and ANQGSEA. The V and J ends lost 4 bases and 4 bases, in that order; junction bases with no gene match: 4. The CDR3 length is 13 residues. CDR3 sequence (DNA): TGCAGCGTTGGGACAGGGATAGCAGATACGCAGTATTTT. Amino acid sequence: CSVGTGIADTQYF.

About this clonotype itself: This may be a read error, as it is one base from a much larger clone. This chain links TRBV28 with TRBJ2-1; 10 positions match TRBD2. The junction had 14 bases not matched to a gene; V was cut back by 6 bases and J by 9 bases. CDR1 and CDR2 (germline): MDHEN, SYDVKM. The CDR3 covers 16 residues. DNA for the CDR3: TGTGCCAGCAGGTCGGGACCAGCGGGGGGGTTCGGTGAGCAGTTCTTC. It codes for CASRSGPAGGFGEQFF.

CDR3 DNA: TGTGCCAGCCTGGGGGTAGCAAATGAGCAGTACTTC. Protein: CASLGVANEQYF. The chain carries TRBV7-9 and TRBJ2-1; D is tentatively TRBD1 or TRBD2 (5 bases each). The DNA matches TRBJ2-7 better at its end, which makes the J call doubtful. CDR1 is SEHNR, CDR2 FQNEAQ, per germline (reference sequence). The CDR3 is 12 residues long.